This T cell receptor (beta chain) was captured in a study of Ad26.COV2.S vaccination and SARS-CoV-2 variants. Study observations and caveats: The authors reported substantial breadth in spike-specific CD8+ and CD4+ T cell responses after vaccination. For non-spike TCRs, breadth in vaccine recipients resembled that in placebo recipients. The TCR breadth and depth analyses may have understated or missed part of the total T cell responses.

TCRdb's table, derived via immunoSEQ multiplex PCR, lists solely in-frame clones and lacks some. The profile shows about 100,000 clones, around 80% of them singletons. The CDR3 consists of 12 residues. The V and J ends lost 2 bases and 7 bases respectively, with 9 bases between them. Germline CDR1 PRHDT, CDR2 FYEKMQ (reference sequence). As regards this clone: What it binds is not known.

The receptor's source is a human donor who had recovered from COVID-19. V and J are TRBV13 and TRBJ2-7; a possible D gene is TRBD2 (5 bases). The starting material was peripheral blood, obtained after recovery from COVID-19. CDR3 sequence: CASSLQRGEQYF. The CDR3, as DNA: TGTGCCAGCAGCTTACAGCGCGGGGAGCAGTACTTC.